This T cell receptor (beta chain) was recovered during a study of T cells in Graves' hyperthyroidism and ophthalmopathy. Findings and caveats of the study: Blood also held most thyroid clonotypes expanded beyond 0.001.

This clonotype was counted at least ten times. Its specificity is not known. Researchers amplified the TCR beta CDR3 regions from RNA transcripts. HTBI primers were used for first-round RT-PCR of the TCR CDR3. Each CDR3 protein is one row after TCRdb ran MiXCR on the multiplex PCR reads. Among hundreds of thousands of distinct CDR3 sequences, less than 25% were seen once, and the ten largest hold approximately 30%. The CDR3 is 15 residues long. The germline V and J ends were trimmed by 1 base and 3 bases, with 11 bases remaining between them. CDR1 is SGHRS and CDR2 is YFSETQ in the germline V gene. Using around 10 ml of fresh peripheral blood, PBMCs were prepared.

The receptor's source is a man aged 25-45 years with Graves' ophthalmopathy. The chain carries TRBV5-1 and TRBJ2-1; tentatively, D is TRBD2 (5 bases). The material sequenced was blood. The CDR3 DNA reads TGCGCCAGCAGCTTGTTGGGAGCGGTCTACAATGAGCAGTTCTTC. Residues: CASSLLGAVYNEQFF.